These 21 T cell receptor beta chains came from one sample sequenced in a study of blood T cell repertoires in COVID-19. TCRdb's table, derived via immunoSEQ multiplex PCR, lists solely in-frame clones and lacks some. The top ten hold around a quarter of the sample, which has roughly 170,000 clones, roughly 90% seen once. The specimen was peripheral blood. All receptors come from a man between 60 and 75 years old with acute or convalescent COVID-19.

This chain connects TRBV19 to TRBJ1-5; TRBD1 is a possible D gene (6 bases). Germline CDR1 LNHDA, CDR2 SQIVND (reference sequence). The germline V and J ends were trimmed by 5 bases and 7 bases, with 12 bases remaining between them. CDR3 size: 13 residues. The DNA of the CDR3 is TGTGCCAGTAGTCCGCGGGGGGCCCAGCCCCAGCATTTT. Protein sequence: CASSPRGAQPQHF. Variable domain in full (rest from reference TRBV19 and TRBJ1-5): DGGITQSPKYLFRKEGQNVTLSCEQNLNHDAMYWYRQDPGQGLRLIYYSQIVNDFQKGDIAEGYSVSREKKESFPLTVTSAQKNPTAFYLCASSPRGAQPQHFGDGTRLSIL.

The CDR3 reads CASSPRGTGPDTQYF. CDR3 sequence (DNA): TGTGCCAGCAGCCCCCGGGGGACAGGGCCAGATACGCAGTATTTT. The genes are TRBV11-1 and TRBJ2-3, with 9 bases aligning to TRBD1. The trim removed 5 bases at V and 4 bases at J, leaving 7 bases unmatched. Germline lookup yields CDR1 SGHAT and CDR2 FQDESV (reference sequence). CDR3 length: 15 residues.

Written as DNA, the CDR3 is TGTGCCAGCAGTGAAGGGCAGATCAATCAGCCCCAGCATTTT. As protein: CASSEGQINQPQHF. The chain combines TRBV6-1 with TRBJ1-5, with D uncertain. Between the trimmed V and J ends, which lost 1 base and 3 bases, there was a span of 7 bases. The CDR3 is 14 residues long. Germline V lookup: CDR1 MNHNS, CDR2 SASEGT.

The chain uses TRBV20-1 and TRBJ1-3, with 7 nucleotides matching TRBD1. This CDR3 spans 11 amino acids. In germline, CDR1 is DFQATT, CDR2 SNEGSKA (reference sequence). The J segment lost 10 bases and the V segment lost 6 bases, leaving 6 bases of the junction unmatched. The CDR3 reads CSAPDRETIYF. Written as DNA, the CDR3 is TGCAGTGCGCCAGACAGGGAAACCATATATTTT.

This clone has a single count. The chain carries TRBV9 and TRBJ1-3; weak D call: TRBD1 (6 bases). The CDR3 is 17 amino acids. Germline V lookup: CDR1 SGDLS, CDR2 YYNGEE. V was clipped by 0 bases and J by 4 bases, with 17 bases between them. In DNA, the CDR3 is TGTGCCAGCAGCGTAGATGCACAGGGTAGAAAGGGAAACACCATATATTTT. It is translated as CASSVDAQGRKGNTIYF. The entire variable domain, with the rest obtained from reference TRBV9 and TRBJ1-3, is as follows: DSGVTQTPKHLITATGQRVTLRCSPRSGDLSVYWYQQSLDQGLQFLIQYYNGEERAKGNILERFSAQQFPDLHSELNLSSLELGDSALYFCASSVDAQGRKGNTIYFGEGSWLTVV.

The chain joins TRBV6-5 to TRBJ2-7; a weak D match, TRBD1 (6 bases). The V and J ends lost 9 bases and 2 bases respectively, with 14 bases between them. The CDR3 has 13 residues. In germline, CDR1 is MNHEY, CDR2 SVGAGI. CDR3 sequence (DNA): TGTGCCAGTCAAAAGAGGGACACCTACGAGCAGTACGTC. Encoded protein: CASQKRDTYEQYV.

The J gene is TRBJ1-5, the V gene TRBV27; tentatively, D is TRBD1 (6 bases). In germline, CDR1 is MNHEY, CDR2 SMNVEV (reference sequence). V was clipped by 2 bases and J by 4 bases, with 12 bases between them. The CDR3 totals 15 residues. CDR3 amino acids: CASSLGARGNQPQHF. CDR3 in DNA: TGTGCCAGCAGTTTAGGGGCCAGGGGAAATCAGCCCCAGCATTTT.

This chain uses TRBV6-5 with TRBJ2-5; 9 bases are a match to TRBD1. The length of the CDR3 is 16 residues. Germline V lookup: CDR1 MNHEY, CDR2 SVGAGI. V trimming: 0 bases; J trimming: 2 bases; junction bases outside the gene matches: 4. Here the CDR3 DNA reads TGTGCCAGCAGTTACTCGTGGGGACAGGGTCAAGAGACCCAGTACTTC. This gives the protein CASSYSWGQGQETQYF.

The J gene is TRBJ1-2, the V gene TRBV20-1, with unresolved D. V gave up 3 bases and J gave up 4 bases, with 12 bases separating them. This CDR3 is 13 amino acids long. CDR1 is DFQATT and CDR2 is SNEGSKA in the germline V gene (reference sequence). The CDR3 bases are TGCAGTGCTAGTGTACCAGAAGTCTATGGCTACACCTTC. Residues: CSASVPEVYGYTF.

The chain employs TRBV7-8 and TRBJ1-2; 7 nucleotides agree with TRBD1. This CDR3 is built from 15 residues. Germline V gene data show CDR1 as SGHVS and CDR2 as FQNEAQ. V lost 5 bases and J lost 4; bases outside the gene matches: 10. Here the CDR3 reads CASSPWGQRAYGYTF. For the CDR3, the DNA is TGTGCCAGCAGCCCCTGGGGACAGAGAGCCTATGGCTACACCTTC.

The V gene is TRBV5-6, the J gene TRBJ1-3, with TRBD1 identical over 9 bases. V lost 4 bases and J lost 4; bases outside the gene matches: 9. The germline gives CDR1 SGHDT, CDR2 YYEEEE. This CDR3 contains 16 residues. CDR3 residues: CASSTGQGSLGNTIYF. DNA of the CDR3: TGTGCCAGCAGCACGGGACAGGGATCCCTAGGAAACACCATATATTTT.

The J gene is TRBJ1-1, the V gene TRBV28, with D possibly matching TRBD1 (6 bases). Germline V CDR1 and CDR2: MDHEN, SYDVKM. V was clipped by 7 bases and J by 10 bases, with 13 bases between them. The CDR3 sequence is 11 residues long. CDR3 residues: CASKRQEAAFF. CDR3 DNA: TGTGCCAGCAAACGACAGGAGGCAGCTTTCTTT.

This clone was seen just once. The V call is TRBV6-2 or TRBV6-3, the J call TRBJ2-7; tentatively, D is TRBD1 (6 bases). The germline CDR1 and CDR2 sequences are MNHEY and SVGEGT. V gave up 4 bases and J gave up 0 bases, with 10 bases separating them. This CDR3 is 14 amino acids long. The CDR3 loop reads CASSSTGTSYEQYF. In DNA form, the CDR3 reads TGTGCCAGCAGTTCAACAGGGACCTCCTACGAGCAGTACTTC.

CDR3 nucleotide sequence: TGCGCCAGCAGCTTAGGGGACAGGGCAGATCAGCCCCAGCATTTT. As protein: CASSLGDRADQPQHF. The rearrangement uses TRBV5-1 and TRBJ1-5; 9 nucleotides align to TRBD1. The J segment lost 5 bases and the V segment lost 2 bases, leaving 5 bases of the junction unmatched. Looked up from germline, CDR1 is SGHRS and CDR2 is YFSETQ. The CDR3 totals 15 residues.

The V and J genes are TRBV27 and TRBJ2-5; 7 bases are a match to TRBD2. V shed 5 bases, J shed 5 bases, and the junction held 11 bases outside the gene matches. The CDR3 contains 15 residues. The germline CDR1 and CDR2 sequences are MNHEY and SMNVEV (reference sequence). The CDR3 bases are TGTGCCAGCAGTCGCATGGGGGGGGTATTTGAGACCCAGTACTTC. Amino acids: CASSRMGGVFETQYF.

The chain combines TRBV30 with TRBJ2-2; 10 bases line up with TRBD2. This CDR3 is built from 16 residues. From germline, CDR1 is GTSNPN and CDR2 SVGIG (reference sequence). V lost 2 bases to trimming and J lost 4 bases; unmatched junction nucleotides: 7. CDR3: CAWSILTSGPTGELFF. The CDR3 DNA reads as TGTGCCTGGAGTATTCTGACTAGCGGGCCCACCGGGGAGCTGTTTTTT.

The CDR3 DNA sequence: TGTGCCAGCAGGAGTACAGGGGGGGCTCGCACCTATCGGTATGGCTACACCTTC. Translating it yields CASRSTGGARTYRYGYTF. The chain employs TRBV27 and TRBJ1-2; 8 positions agree with TRBD1. Germline lookup yields CDR1 MNHEY and CDR2 SMNVEV (reference sequence). With V trimmed by 6 bases and J by 5 bases, 20 bases remained unmatched. The length of the CDR3 is 18 residues.

This sequence joins TRBV6-5 and TRBJ2-1; the D gene is possibly TRBD2 (5 bases). The CDR3 runs to 14 residues. Germline values: CDR1 MNHEY, CDR2 SVGAGI. Trimming pared 2 bases from V and 6 bases from J, leaving 11 bases between. In DNA form, the CDR3 reads TGTGCCAGCAGTTACCAAGAGGGTTCCAATGAGCAGTTCTTC. Translated: CASSYQEGSNEQFF.

The V gene is TRBV29-1, the J gene TRBJ2-3; D may be TRBD1 (6 bases). Trimming took 7 bases from V and 6 from J, leaving 20 bases between them. The CDR3 contains 14 residues. CDR1 is SQVTM, CDR2 ANQGSEA, per germline. CDR3 loop: CSASQGARSDTQYF. CDR3 DNA sequence: TGCAGCGCCTCACAGGGTGCTCGGTCGGATACGCAGTATTTT.

This chain uses TRBV4-1 with TRBJ2-3; 7 positions agree with TRBD2. V dropped 1 base and J dropped 8; count of bases not matched to a gene: 12. CDR3 length equals 16 residues. CDR1 and CDR2 from the germline V gene are MGHRA and YSYEKL. In DNA, the CDR3 is TGCGCCAGCAGCCAAGTCCTCTGGACCCGGGGGGTTACGCAGTATTTT. Its protein is CASSQVLWTRGVTQYF.

The chain uses TRBV2 and TRBJ1-3, with a weak D call TRBD1 (6 bases). V was trimmed by 3 bases and J by 0 bases, leaving 9 bases between them. The length of the CDR3 is 15 residues. CDR1 SNHLY and CDR2 FYNNEI come from the germline V gene. CDR3 coding DNA: TGTGCCAGCAGTGAGACAGGCCTCTCTGGAAACACCATATATTTT. This translates into CASSETGLSGNTIYF. Full variable domain (rest looked up from reference TRBV2 and TRBJ1-3): EPEVTQTPSHQVTQMGQEVILRCVPISNHLYFYWYRQILGQKVEFLVSFYNNEISEKSEIFDDQFSVERPDGSNFTLKIRSTKLEDSAMYFCASSETGLSGNTIYFGEGSWLTVV.